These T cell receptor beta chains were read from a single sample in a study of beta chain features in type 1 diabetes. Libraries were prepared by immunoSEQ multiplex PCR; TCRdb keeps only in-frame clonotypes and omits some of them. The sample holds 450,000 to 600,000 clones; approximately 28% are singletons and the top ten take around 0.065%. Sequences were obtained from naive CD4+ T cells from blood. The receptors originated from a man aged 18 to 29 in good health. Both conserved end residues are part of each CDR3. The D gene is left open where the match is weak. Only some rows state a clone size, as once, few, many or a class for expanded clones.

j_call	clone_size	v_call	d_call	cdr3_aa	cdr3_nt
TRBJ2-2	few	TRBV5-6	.	CASSSFHTELFF	TGTGCCAGCAGCTCATTCCACACCGAGCTGTTTTTT
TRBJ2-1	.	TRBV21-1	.	CASSEKIAGDLNEQFF	TGTGCCAGCAGCGAAAAGATAGCGGGGGACTTGAATGAGCAGTTCTTC
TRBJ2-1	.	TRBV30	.	CAWSFSYNEQFF	TGTGCCTGGTCGTTCTCCTACAATGAGCAGTTCTTC
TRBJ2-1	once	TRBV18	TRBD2	CASSPQGGYEQFF	TGTGCCAGCTCACCACAGGGAGGGTATGAGCAGTTCTTC
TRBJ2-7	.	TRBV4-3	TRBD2	CASSPGLAGTYEQYF	TGCGCCAGCAGCCCGGGACTAGCGGGAACCTACGAGCAGTACTTC
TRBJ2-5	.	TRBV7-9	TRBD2	CASSLAGAQETQYF	TGTGCCAGCAGCCTAGCGGGTGCCCAAGAGACCCAGTACTTC
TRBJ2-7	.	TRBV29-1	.	CSVEGTGYEQYF	TGCAGCGTTGAGGGGACCGGTTACGAGCAGTACTTC
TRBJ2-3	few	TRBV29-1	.	CSVVGDILSTDTQYF	TGCAGCGTTGTGGGCGACATCCTAAGCACAGATACGCAGTATTTT
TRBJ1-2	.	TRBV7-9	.	CASSLLEYYGYTF	TGTGCCAGCAGCTTACTGGAGTACTATGGCTACACCTTC
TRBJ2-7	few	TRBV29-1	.	CSVVSGVYEQYF	TGCAGCGTTGTATCAGGGGTGTACGAGCAGTACTTC
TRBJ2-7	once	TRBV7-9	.	CASSLESGDGEQYF	TGTGCCAGCAGCTTGGAATCGGGGGATGGGGAGCAGTACTTC
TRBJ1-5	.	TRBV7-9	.	CASSLLQGQPQHF	TGTGCCAGCAGCCTGTTACAGGGCCAGCCCCAGCATTTT
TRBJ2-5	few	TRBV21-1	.	CASPTGAKAPAQETQYF	TGTGCCAGCCCGACTGGGGCGAAGGCACCGGCTCAAGAGACCCAGTACTTC
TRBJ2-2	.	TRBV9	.	CASSPSGANTGELFF	TGTGCCAGCAGCCCTTCCGGGGCAAACACCGGGGAGCTGTTTTTT
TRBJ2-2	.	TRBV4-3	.	CASSQDISQGIRTGELFF	TGCGCCAGCAGCCAAGATATCTCACAGGGTATTCGCACCGGGGAGCTGTTTTTT
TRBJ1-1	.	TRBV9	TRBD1	CASSRTGVSTEAFF	TGTGCCAGCAGCCGGACAGGGGTGAGCACTGAAGCTTTCTTT